This TCR beta chain was captured by sequencing in a study of human T cells and chemical hapten exposure. General study findings and limits: Significantly more large CDR3 similarity clusters arose among expanded TCRs than among controls.

The germline V gene has CDR1 MNHNS and CDR2 SASEGT. The CDR3 sequence is 16 residues long. V lost 7 bases to trimming and J lost 1 base; unmatched junction nucleotides: 4. Specified time point: patch test 2, 6 weeks after DPC sensitization. Treatment defined: therapeutic diphenylcyclopropenone sensitization with weekly scalp DPC. Participating donors were patients with alopecia, aged 18 to 70 years, considered appropriate candidates for DPC. Ten or more counts support this clonotype. Antigen unknown. TCRdb recomputed calls from the RACE reads with MiXCR, one row per CDR3 protein. In the table there are about 100,000 distinct CDR3 sequences, 10% to 12% of which are singletons.

The receptor comes from a middle-aged woman with alopecia areata. Some clones in this sample may be carry-over from other donors' samples. This rearrangement joins TRBV6-1 to TRBJ2-3, with TRBD2 matching over 14 bases. The sample here was whole blood, taken in connection with sensitization to the hapten diphenylcyclopropenone (DPC). CDR3 in amino acids: CASTGTSGGRTDTQYF. In DNA form, the CDR3 reads TGTGCCAGCACAGGGACTAGCGGGGGCCGCACAGATACGCAGTATTTT.